The clone carrying this T cell receptor (beta chain) is a singleton in its sample. The germline CDR1 and CDR2 sequences are SGHNT and YENEEA. The trim removed 0 bases at V and 4 bases at J, leaving 3 bases unmatched. The CDR3 has 14 amino acids. The authors sequenced patients whose flow cytometry had shown CD8+CD57+ cell expansion. The data derive from a study of CD8+CD57+ T cells in acquired aplastic anemia. TCR beta VDJ combinations and CDR3 sequences were profiled from genomic DNA. MiXCR, applied by TCRdb to the reads, yields one record per CDR3 protein. The sample has just over 450,000 distinct CDR3 sequences, more than 25% seen once; the top ten hold roughly 0.8%.

Sequencing was performed on sorted CD4+, CD8+, or CD8+CD57+ T cells (not recorded which) from PBMCs. The chain has TRBV11-3 and TRBJ2-7; TRBD1 matches 7 bases. The origin of this receptor is a human donor with aplastic anemia. Here the CDR3 DNA reads TGTGCCAGCAGCTTAGAGCAGGGGGAATACGAGCAGTACTTC. This gives the protein CASSLEQGEYEQYF.